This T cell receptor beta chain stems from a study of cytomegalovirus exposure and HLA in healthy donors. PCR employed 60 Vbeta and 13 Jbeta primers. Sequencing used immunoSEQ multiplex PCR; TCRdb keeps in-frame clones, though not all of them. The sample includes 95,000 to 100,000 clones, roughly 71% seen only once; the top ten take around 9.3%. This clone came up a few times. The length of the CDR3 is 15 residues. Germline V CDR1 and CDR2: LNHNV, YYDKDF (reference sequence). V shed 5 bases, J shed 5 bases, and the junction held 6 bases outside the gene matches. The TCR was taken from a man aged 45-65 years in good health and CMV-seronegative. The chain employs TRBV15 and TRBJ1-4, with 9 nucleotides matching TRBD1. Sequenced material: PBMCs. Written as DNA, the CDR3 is TGTGCCACCAGCGCCCGGACAGGGGTCAATGAAAAACTGTTTTTT. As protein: CATSARTGVNEKLFF.